This is a list of T cell receptor beta chains from one sample in a study of T cells in Graves' hyperthyroidism and ophthalmopathy. Using its own MiXCR run on the multiplex PCR reads, TCRdb lists one record per CDR3 protein. The sample shows under 400,000 distinct CDR3 sequences, over 12% of them seen only once. The sample comprised blood. All receptors come from a woman aged 60 to 75 with Graves' ophthalmopathy. The CDR3 runs from the conserved cysteine through the conserved F or W. D genes are given only for firm matches. Clone size appears in some rows only: once, few, many, or a class for an expanded clone.

j_call d_call v_call clone_size cdr3_nt cdr3_aa
TRBJ1-4 TRBD1 TRBV9 . TGTGCCAGCAGCACGAGCTCGGACAGGCCTAATGAAAAACTGTTTTTT CASSTSSDRPNEKLFF
TRBJ2-1 TRBD2 TRBV6-2/TRBV6-3 many TGTGCCAGCAGTTACCCCCCGGCGGGAGGGTCTCCTTTCGATGAGCAGTTCTTC CASSYPPAGGSPFDEQFF
TRBJ2-1 TRBD2 TRBV19 . TGTGCCAGTAGCACGCCTGGGGCTAGCGGGAGCCATGAGCAGTTCTTC CASSTPGASGSHEQFF
TRBJ2-1 . TRBV5-6 many TGTGCCAGCAGCCAAAGGGGCTTCTCCTACAATGAGCAGTTCTTC CASSQRGFSYNEQFF
TRBJ2-1 TRBD2 TRBV27 few TGTGCCAGCAGTTTAAACCTGGGACTAGCGGGAGCTGAGCAGTTCTTC CASSLNLGLAGAEQFF
TRBJ2-7 . TRBV2 many TGTGCCAGCCGGCCCGTCTCCTACGAGCAGTACTTC CASRPVSYEQYF
TRBJ1-1 . TRBV20-1 few TGCAGTGCTGACCTCCGGGACCAACATTTCTTT CSADLRDQHFF
TRBJ2-7 . TRBV28 few TGTGCCAGCAGTTCCCCTTCGAGCTACGAGCAGTACTTC CASSSPSSYEQYF
TRBJ2-3 . TRBV12-3/TRBV12-4 many TGTGCCAGCATCAACTCCAGGGACGACCTCACAGATACGCAGTATTTT CASINSRDDLTDTQYF
TRBJ2-1 TRBD2 TRBV3-1 . TGTGCCAGCAGCCAGACCGGGACTAGCGTTTACAATGAGCAGTTCTTC CASSQTGTSVYNEQFF
TRBJ2-1 . TRBV19 . TGTGCCAGTAGTATCGCCCGCTACAATGAGCAGTTCTTC CASSIARYNEQFF
TRBJ2-4 TRBD2 TRBV12-3/TRBV12-4 many TGTGCCAGCAGTTTAAGACTAGCGGGAGTGGCCAAAAACATTCAGTACTTC CASSLRLAGVAKNIQYF
TRBJ2-1 . TRBV6-1 few TGTGCCAGCAGTCGCGGGACAGACAATGAGCAGTTCTTC CASSRGTDNEQFF
TRBJ2-1 TRBD1 TRBV27 once TGTGCCAGCACTACAGGGGGCGCGGGCAATGAGCAGTTCTTC CASTTGGAGNEQFF
TRBJ2-1 TRBD2 TRBV19 once TGTGCCAGTACCGCCACTAGCGGGCGCTCCTACAATGAGCAGTTCTTC CASTATSGRSYNEQFF
TRBJ2-1 . TRBV11-2 many TGTGCCAGCAGCTTCGAATATCGGGCTAATGAGCAGTTCTTC CASSFEYRANEQFF
TRBJ2-1 . TRBV28 many TGTGCCAGCAGTTTATTAGGGGACATGACCTACAATGAGCAGTTCTTC CASSLLGDMTYNEQFF
TRBJ1-2 . TRBV30 many TGTGCCTGGAGTGTAACTCCAGGGGTCTATGGCTACACCTTC CAWSVTPGVYGYTF
TRBJ2-4 TRBD1 TRBV27 many TGTGCCAGCAGTCCCGGGACAGGGGGCCAATGGGCCAAAAACATTCAGTACTTC CASSPGTGGQWAKNIQYF
TRBJ2-7 . TRBV10-3 many TGTGCCATCAGTAGCCGGAAGGAGCTCGACGAGCAGTACTTC CAISSRKELDEQYF
TRBJ2-3 . TRBV2 . TGTGCCAGCAGTGAAGAGGTGGCAGATACGCAGTATTTT CASSEEVADTQYF
TRBJ1-5 TRBD1 TRBV12-3/TRBV12-4 many TGTGCCAGCAGTCCGGGACAGTTTAAGTCCCAGCATTTT CASSPGQFKSQHF
TRBJ2-7 . TRBV30 few TGTGCCTGGAGTGTAGAGACAGCCTACGAGCAGTACTTC CAWSVETAYEQYF
TRBJ2-5 TRBD1 TRBV11-2 many TGTGCCAGCAGCTTACCTTCCGGGACAGGGGGTCAAGAGACCCAGTACTTC CASSLPSGTGGQETQYF
TRBJ2-1 TRBD2 TRBV6-1 many TGTGCCAGCAGTCGACTAGCGGGAGACGGATACAATGAGCAGTTCTTC CASSRLAGDGYNEQFF
TRBJ2-2 . TRBV19 . TGTGCCAGTATTATCGGACCCGCGAACACCGGGGAGCTGTTTTTT CASIIGPANTGELFF
TRBJ2-2 TRBD2 TRBV12-5 few TGTGCTAGTGGTTTGGTACTAGCGAGACTCGGAACCGGGGAGCTGTTTTTT CASGLVLARLGTGELFF
TRBJ1-1 . TRBV5-1 few TGCGCCAGCAGCTTGGGAGGGGGACTAACATCTTTCTTT CASSLGGGLTSFF
TRBJ2-2 TRBD1 TRBV7-9 . TGTGCCAGCAGCTTAAGAGGGGGCGGCGGGGAGCTGTTTTTT CASSLRGGGGELFF
TRBJ2-5 . TRBV3-1 many TGTGCCAGCAGCCAAGATTGGATAGAGACCCAGTACTTC CASSQDWIETQYF